One sample yielded the 20 T cell receptor beta chains listed below, sequenced in a study of T cell responses to AZD1222 COVID-19 vaccine. Sequenced by immunoSEQ multiplex PCR; TCRdb stores in-frame clones only, minus some. The table has more than 30,000 clones, roughly 88% seen once. The sample consisted of peripheral blood, taken 28 days after the second AZD1222 dose. Receptors originate from an adult who received the AZD1222 COVID-19 vaccine.

This chain connects TRBV18 to TRBJ2-7, with TRBD2 matching 10 bases. The CDR3 spans 14 residues. The V gene end was trimmed by 4 bases and the J gene end by 6 bases; junction bases not matched to a gene: 6. Germline values: CDR1 KGHSH, CDR2 LQKENI. The CDR3 DNA reads TGTGCCAGCTCACAAGGGACTAGCGTACGCGAGCAGTACTTC. Translated: CASSQGTSVREQYF.

This chain connects TRBV7-6 to TRBJ2-1; 9 nucleotides align to TRBD2. The germline gives CDR1 SGHVS, CDR2 FNYEAQ. The CDR3 totals 16 residues. Trimming took 5 bases from V and 2 from J; bases not matched to a gene: 7. The CDR3 DNA reads TGTGCCAGCAGCACCCTCGGCGGGGGGGCCTACAATGAGCAGTTCTTC. It translates to CASSTLGGGAYNEQFF.

The count of this clone is one. V is TRBV2 and J is TRBJ2-7; 10 bases line up with TRBD1. Losses at the gene ends were 5 bases for V and 2 bases for J; bases not matched to a gene: 3. Germline CDR1 is SNHLY and CDR2 is FYNNEI. This CDR3 spans 14 amino acids. In DNA form, the CDR3 reads TGTGCCAGCAGTAAAGACAGGGGGCCCTACGAGCAGTACTTC. Translation gives CASSKDRGPYEQYF.

The chain couples TRBV9 to TRBJ1-4, with 9 bases identical to TRBD1. This CDR3 comprises 13 residues. Trimming took 0 bases from V and 13 from J; bases not matched to a gene: 4. The germline gives CDR1 SGDLS, CDR2 YYNGEE. In nucleotides, the CDR3 is TGTGCCAGCAGCGTAGATAACAGGGGGCGACTGTTTTTT. Protein sequence: CASSVDNRGRLFF.

This chain uses TRBV7-9 with TRBJ1-1, with TRBD1 as a possible D gene (6 bases). The CDR3 length is 14 residues. In germline, CDR1 is SEHNR, CDR2 FQNEAQ (reference sequence). The V and J ends lost 3 bases and 0 bases respectively, with 8 bases between them. In nucleotides, the CDR3 is TGTGCCAGCAGCTTCGGACAGCTGAACACTGAAGCTTTCTTT. Protein: CASSFGQLNTEAFF.

This clone occurred a few times. The CDR3 here is CASRPRGGNQPQHF. CDR3 bases: TGTGCCAGCAGACCCCGCGGGGGCAATCAGCCCCAGCATTTT. This chain joins TRBV7-8 and TRBJ1-5, with unresolved D. CDR1 is SGHVS, CDR2 FQNEAQ, per germline. The CDR3 totals 14 residues. Trimming took off 6 bases at V and 2 bases at J, with 11 bases between the two ends. The full variable domain, in which reference TRBV7-8 and TRBJ1-5 provide the parts outside the CDR3, is GAGVSQSPRYKVAKRGQDVALRCDPISGHVSLFWYQQALGQGPEFLTYFQNEAQLDKSGLPSDRFFAERPEGSVSTLKIQRTQQEDSAVYLCASRPRGGNQPQHFGDGTRLSIL.

This clone appeared once. The chain joins TRBV6-1 to TRBJ1-2; 7 bases fit TRBD1. J lost 4 bases, V lost 11 bases, and 7 bases had no gene match. The CDR3 contains 12 residues. Germline CDR1 and CDR2: MNHNS and SASEGT. The DNA of the CDR3 is TGTGCCGGTTACAGGGGAAGCTATGGCTACACCTTC. Encoded protein: CAGYRGSYGYTF.

The rearrangement links TRBV29-1 to TRBJ2-7; D uncertain. The germline V and J ends were trimmed by 3 bases and 1 base, with 7 bases remaining between them. The germline V gene has CDR1 SQVTM and CDR2 ANQGSEA. The CDR3 is made up of 12 amino acids. CDR3 loop: CSVEKASYEQYF. CDR3 sequence (DNA): TGCAGCGTTGAGAAGGCTTCCTACGAGCAGTACTTC.

V gene TRBV2 combines with J gene TRBJ2-2; maybe TRBD2 (6 bases). From germline, CDR1 is SNHLY and CDR2 FYNNEI. Trimming shortened V by 3 bases and J by 5 bases, and 19 bases separated the two germline ends. The CDR3 runs to 17 residues. CDR3 amino acids: CASSEWGGGSGTGELFF. The CDR3, as DNA: TGTGCCAGCAGTGAGTGGGGAGGTGGTTCAGGGACCGGGGAGCTGTTTTTT.

V and J are TRBV7-9 and TRBJ1-2; TRBD1 is a possible D gene (5 bases). V was clipped by 5 bases and J by 8 bases, with 21 bases between them. The CDR3 runs 15 residues. Per the germline V gene, CDR1 is SEHNR and CDR2 is FQNEAQ (reference sequence). The CDR3 bases are TGTGCCAGCAGCCCACCCGGGGGAAGGGTAGGCGGCTACACCTTC. Amino acids: CASSPPGGRVGGYTF.

V is TRBV13 and J is TRBJ1-5; D is unresolved. V was shortened by 0 bases and J by 10 bases, with 13 bases between the two germline ends. Germline-derived CDR1 and CDR2 are PRHDT and FYEKMQ (reference sequence). The CDR3 is 14 residues long. CDR3 sequence (DNA): TGTGCCAGCAGCTTAGGTCACAAAATATTACCCCAGCATTTT. The encoded protein is CASSLGHKILPQHF.

This chain's CDR3 is CASSSGTAVNEQFF. CDR3 nucleotide sequence: TGTGCCAGCAGCTCCGGGACAGCTGTCAATGAGCAGTTCTTC. The rearrangement uses TRBV7-3 and TRBJ2-1, with 7 nucleotides matching TRBD1. V dropped 4 bases and J dropped 6; count of bases not matched to a gene: 6. Germline V gives CDR1 SGHTA, CDR2 FQGTGA. The CDR3 covers 14 residues.

The chain couples TRBV5-5 to TRBJ1-3, with a tentative D call TRBD1 (6 bases). This CDR3 spans 14 amino acids. CDR1 is SGHKS, CDR2 YYEKEE, per germline (reference sequence). V lost 3 bases to trimming and J lost 2 bases, with 9 bases between them. The CDR3, as DNA: TGTGCCAGCAGCTGGGGGACACCTGGAAACACCATATATTTT. Translation: CASSWGTPGNTIYF.

The chain uses TRBV9 and TRBJ2-7; TRBD1 aligns across 8 bases. Looked up from germline, CDR1 is SGDLS and CDR2 is YYNGEE. The CDR3 contains 15 residues. The V segment lost 0 bases and the J segment 3 bases; nucleotides outside the gene matches: 5. Written as DNA, the CDR3 is TGTGCCAGCAGCGTAGCCGGGACAGGCTTCTACGAGCAGTACTTC. This translates into CASSVAGTGFYEQYF.

This CDR3 reads CASSSKSDRWAYEQYF. In nucleotides, the CDR3 is TGTGCCAGCAGCTCAAAGAGTGACAGGTGGGCCTACGAGCAGTACTTC. The chain recombines TRBV11-2 with TRBJ2-7; a weak D match, TRBD1 (6 bases). V was cut by 4 bases and J by 2 bases, with 18 bases left in between. Germline CDR1 reads SGHAT; CDR2 reads FQNNGV. This CDR3 contains 16 residues.

In nucleotides, the CDR3 is TGTGCCAGCAGCTCGTCCGGGACTAGTCTCCATGAGCAGTTCTTC. Amino acids: CASSSSGTSLHEQFF. V gene TRBV7-2 combines with J gene TRBJ2-1; 8 nucleotides agree with TRBD2. With V trimmed by 4 bases and J by 8 bases, 10 bases remained unmatched. The CDR3 consists of 15 residues. The V gene's germline CDR1 is SGHTA and CDR2 FQGNSA.

This clone was picked up a small number of times. The gene calls are TRBV7-3 and TRBJ2-3, with D perhaps assigned TRBD1 or TRBD2 (5 bases each). CDR1 SGHTA and CDR2 FQGTGA come from the germline V gene. This CDR3 region has 13 residues. Trimming took 4 bases from V and 2 from J, leaving 7 bases between them. CDR3 amino acids: CASSWDLTDTQYF. The CDR3 DNA is TGTGCCAGCAGCTGGGACCTCACAGATACGCAGTATTTT.

This chain joins TRBV12-5 and TRBJ1-2; TRBD1 might be the D (5 bases). Looked up from germline, CDR1 is LGHNT and CDR2 is FRNRAP. Trimming removed 2 bases at V and 3 bases at J, with 7 bases between. The CDR3 runs to 13 residues. CDR3 region: CASGLQGYYGYTF. The CDR3 region has the DNA TGTGCTAGTGGTTTGCAGGGATACTATGGCTACACCTTC.

The rearrangement links TRBV7-9 to TRBJ1-1; D remains ambiguous. Germline CDR1 reads SEHNR; CDR2 reads FQNEAQ (reference sequence). The CDR3 has 16 residues. V shed 1 base and J shed 6 bases, with 18 bases lying between them. This CDR3 is CASSLVLFASRAEAFF. The CDR3 coding sequence is TGTGCCAGCAGCTTAGTCTTATTCGCGTCAAGGGCTGAAGCTTTCTTT. The variable domain in full, with the rest retrieved from reference TRBV7-9 and TRBJ1-1, is DTGVSQNPRHKITKRGQNVTFRCDPISEHNRLYWYRQTLGQGPEFLTYFQNEAQLEKSRLLSDRFSAERPKGSFSTLEIQRTEQGDSAMYLCASSLVLFASRAEAFFGQGTRLTVV.

This clone showed up just a few times. Written as DNA, the CDR3 is TGCGCCAGCAGCTTGGGAGAGAGAAACACCATATATTTT. Translation: CASSLGERNTIYF. This chain joins TRBV5-1 and TRBJ1-3; D is ambiguous. The CDR3 extends over 13 amino acids. Germline V gene sequence: CDR1 SGHRS, CDR2 YFSETQ. The V gene lost 0 bases and the J gene lost 5 bases, with 6 bases spanning the gap.